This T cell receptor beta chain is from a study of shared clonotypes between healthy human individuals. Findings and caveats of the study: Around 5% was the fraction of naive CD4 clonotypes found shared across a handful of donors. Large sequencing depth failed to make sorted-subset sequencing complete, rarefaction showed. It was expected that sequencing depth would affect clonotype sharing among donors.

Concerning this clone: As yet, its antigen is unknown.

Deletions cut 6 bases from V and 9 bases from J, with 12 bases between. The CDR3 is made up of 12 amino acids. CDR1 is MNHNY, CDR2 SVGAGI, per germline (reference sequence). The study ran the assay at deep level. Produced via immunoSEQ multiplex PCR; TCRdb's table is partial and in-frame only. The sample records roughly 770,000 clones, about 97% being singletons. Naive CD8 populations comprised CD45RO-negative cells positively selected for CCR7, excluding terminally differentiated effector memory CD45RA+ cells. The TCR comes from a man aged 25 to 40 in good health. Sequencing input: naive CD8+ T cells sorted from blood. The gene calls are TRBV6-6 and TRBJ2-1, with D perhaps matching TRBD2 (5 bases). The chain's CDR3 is CASSQLVLEQFF. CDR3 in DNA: TGTGCCAGCAGCCAACTAGTTCTTGAGCAGTTCTTC.